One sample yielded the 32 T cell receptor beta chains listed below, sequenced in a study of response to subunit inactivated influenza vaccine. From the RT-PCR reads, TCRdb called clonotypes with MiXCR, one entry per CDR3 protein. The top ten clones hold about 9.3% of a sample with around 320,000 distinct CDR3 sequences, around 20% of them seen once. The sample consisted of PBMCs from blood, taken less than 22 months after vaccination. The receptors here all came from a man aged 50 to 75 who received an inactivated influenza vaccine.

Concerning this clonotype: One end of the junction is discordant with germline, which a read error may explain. DNA of the CDR3: TGCGCCAGCAGCTTAACCGGGACAGGGGTCGGAAACACCAAATATTTT. Protein sequence: CASSLTGTGVGNTKYF. This chain uses TRBV5-1 with TRBJ1-3; 10 nucleotides align to TRBD1. Germline lookup yields CDR1 SGHRS and CDR2 YFSETQ. CDR3 size: 16 residues.

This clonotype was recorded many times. The DNA of the CDR3 is TGTGCCAGCTCACCACCAGAGGGGCTTGGAGGCTACACCTTC. It specifies CASSPPEGLGGYTF. V is TRBV18 and J is TRBJ1-2; maybe TRBD1 (5 bases). Trimming stripped 0 bases from V and 8 bases from J, with 13 bases between. The germline V gene encodes CDR1 KGHSH and CDR2 LQKENI. This CDR3 region has 14 residues.

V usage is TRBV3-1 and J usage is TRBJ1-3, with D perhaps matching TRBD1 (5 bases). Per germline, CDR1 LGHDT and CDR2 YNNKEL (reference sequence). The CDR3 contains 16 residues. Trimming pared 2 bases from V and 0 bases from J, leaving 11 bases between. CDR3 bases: TGTGCCAGCAGCCAACCTGGGGGAAGCTCTGGAAACACCATATATTTT. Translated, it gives CASSQPGGSSGNTIYF. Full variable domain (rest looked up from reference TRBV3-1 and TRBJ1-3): DTAVSQTPKYLVTQMGNDKSIKCEQNLGHDTMYWYKQDSKKFLKIMFSYNNKELIINETVPNRFSPKSPDKAHLNLHINSLELGDSAVYFCASSQPGGSSGNTIYFGEGSWLTVV.

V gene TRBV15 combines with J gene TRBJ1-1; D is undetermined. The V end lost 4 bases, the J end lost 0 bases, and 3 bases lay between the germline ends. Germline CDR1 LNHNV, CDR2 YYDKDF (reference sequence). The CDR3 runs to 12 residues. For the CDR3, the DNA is TGTGCCACCAGCAAGGTGAACACTGAAGCTTTCTTT. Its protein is CATSKVNTEAFF.

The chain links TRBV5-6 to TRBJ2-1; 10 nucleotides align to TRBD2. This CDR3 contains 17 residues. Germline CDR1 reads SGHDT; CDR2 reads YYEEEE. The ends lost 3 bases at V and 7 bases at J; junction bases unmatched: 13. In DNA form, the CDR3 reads TGTGCCAGCAGCTCACCTAGCGGGGGAGAAGCTAGGAATGAGCAGTTCTTC. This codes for CASSSPSGGEARNEQFF.

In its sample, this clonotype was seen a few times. The CDR3 region is CASSLGRQETQYF. Here the CDR3 DNA reads TGTGCCAGCAGCTTAGGCCGACAAGAGACCCAGTACTTC. V gene TRBV13 combines with J gene TRBJ2-5, with D unresolved. Trimming took 0 bases from V and 2 from J, leaving 4 bases between them. CDR1 and CDR2 from the germline V gene are PRHDT and FYEKMQ (reference sequence). The CDR3 contains 13 residues.

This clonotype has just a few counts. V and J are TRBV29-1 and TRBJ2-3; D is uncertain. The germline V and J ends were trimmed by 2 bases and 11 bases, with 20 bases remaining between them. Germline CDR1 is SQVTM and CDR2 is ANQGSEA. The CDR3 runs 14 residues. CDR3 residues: CSVEPRSTGNEQYF. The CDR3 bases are TGCAGCGTTGAACCCCGGAGTACCGGAAACGAGCAGTATTTT.

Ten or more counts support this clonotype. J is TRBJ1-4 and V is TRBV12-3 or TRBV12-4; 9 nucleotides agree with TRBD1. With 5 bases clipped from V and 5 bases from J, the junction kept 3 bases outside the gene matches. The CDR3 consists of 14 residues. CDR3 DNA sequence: TGTGCCAGCAGTCGGACAGGGGTCAATGAAAAACTGTTTTTT. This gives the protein CASSRTGVNEKLFF.

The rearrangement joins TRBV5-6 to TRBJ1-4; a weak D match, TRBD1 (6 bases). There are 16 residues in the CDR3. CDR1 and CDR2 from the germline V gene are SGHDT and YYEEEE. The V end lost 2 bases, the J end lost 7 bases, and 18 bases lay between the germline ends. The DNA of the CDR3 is TGTGCCAGCAGCTTACAGGGTTTGAGTGTGGGTGAAAAACTGTTTTTT. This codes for CASSLQGLSVGEKLFF.

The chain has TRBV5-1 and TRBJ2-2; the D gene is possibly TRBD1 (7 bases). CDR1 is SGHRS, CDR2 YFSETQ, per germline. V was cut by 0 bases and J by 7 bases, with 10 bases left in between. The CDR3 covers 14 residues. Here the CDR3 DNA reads TGCGCCAGCAGCTTGGACAGGGGAGGCGGGGAGCTGTTTTTT. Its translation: CASSLDRGGGELFF.

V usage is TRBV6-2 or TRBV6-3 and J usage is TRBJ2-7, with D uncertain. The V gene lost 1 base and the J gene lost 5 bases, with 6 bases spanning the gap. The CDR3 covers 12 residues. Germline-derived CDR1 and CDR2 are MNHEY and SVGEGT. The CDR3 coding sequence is TGTGCCAGCAGTTACTTTTTTAACGAGCAGTACTTC. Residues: CASSYFFNEQYF.

The CDR3 loop reads CSARPNRASSEKLFF. As DNA, the CDR3 is TGCAGTGCTAGACCTAACAGGGCGTCTAGTGAAAAACTGTTTTTT. V usage is TRBV20-1 and J usage is TRBJ1-4; D possibly corresponds to TRBD1 (6 bases). Deletions cut 2 bases from V and 7 bases from J, with 17 bases between. The CDR3 has 15 residues. The germline gives CDR1 DFQATT, CDR2 SNEGSKA (reference sequence).

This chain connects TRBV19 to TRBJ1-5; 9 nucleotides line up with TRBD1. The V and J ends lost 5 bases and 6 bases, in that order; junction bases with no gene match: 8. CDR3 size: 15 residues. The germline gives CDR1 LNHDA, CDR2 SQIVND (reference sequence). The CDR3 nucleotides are TGTGCCAGTAGTGACACAGGGGGCTCGGGTCAGCCCCAGCATTTT. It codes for CASSDTGGSGQPQHF.

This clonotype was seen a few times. CDR3 bases: TGCAGTGCTATTCGTAGGACTAGCGGGAGAGGCGAGCAGTACTTC. It specifies CSAIRRTSGRGEQYF. This chain joins TRBV20-1 and TRBJ2-7, with TRBD2 matching 13 bases. With V trimmed by 4 bases and J by 6 bases, 9 bases remained unmatched. The CDR3 is 15 residues long. CDR1 is DFQATT and CDR2 is SNEGSKA in the germline V gene (reference sequence).

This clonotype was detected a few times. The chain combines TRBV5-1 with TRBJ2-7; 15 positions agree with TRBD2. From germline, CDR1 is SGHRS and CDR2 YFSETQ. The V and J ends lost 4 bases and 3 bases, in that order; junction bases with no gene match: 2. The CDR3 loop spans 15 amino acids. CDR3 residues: CASSPGLAGGYEQYF. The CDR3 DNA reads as TGCGCCAGCAGCCCGGGACTAGCGGGGGGCTACGAGCAGTACTTC.

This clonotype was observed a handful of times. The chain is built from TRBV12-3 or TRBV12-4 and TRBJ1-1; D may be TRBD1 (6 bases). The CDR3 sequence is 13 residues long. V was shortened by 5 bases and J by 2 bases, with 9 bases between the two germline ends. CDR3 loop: CASSKGGNTEAFF. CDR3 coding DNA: TGTGCCAGCAGTAAGGGGGGAAACACTGAAGCTTTCTTT.

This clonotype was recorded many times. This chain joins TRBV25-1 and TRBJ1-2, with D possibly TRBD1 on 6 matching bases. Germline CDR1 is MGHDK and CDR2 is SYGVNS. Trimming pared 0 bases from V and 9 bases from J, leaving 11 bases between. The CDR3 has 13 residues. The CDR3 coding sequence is TGTGCCAGCAGTGAATATCAGGGGAAGAGCTACACCTTC. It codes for CASSEYQGKSYTF.

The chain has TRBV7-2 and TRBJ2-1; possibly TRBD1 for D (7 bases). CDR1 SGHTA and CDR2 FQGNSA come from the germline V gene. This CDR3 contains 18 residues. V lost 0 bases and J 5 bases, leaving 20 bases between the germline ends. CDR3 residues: CASSLAIGVQGGHNEQFF. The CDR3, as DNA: TGTGCCAGCAGCTTAGCGATAGGTGTCCAGGGGGGCCACAATGAGCAGTTCTTC.

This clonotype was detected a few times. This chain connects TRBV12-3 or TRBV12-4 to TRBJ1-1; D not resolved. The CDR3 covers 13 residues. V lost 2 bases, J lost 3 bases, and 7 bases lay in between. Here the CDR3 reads CASSLRRDTEAFF. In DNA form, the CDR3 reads TGTGCCAGCAGTTTAAGGAGGGACACTGAAGCTTTCTTT.

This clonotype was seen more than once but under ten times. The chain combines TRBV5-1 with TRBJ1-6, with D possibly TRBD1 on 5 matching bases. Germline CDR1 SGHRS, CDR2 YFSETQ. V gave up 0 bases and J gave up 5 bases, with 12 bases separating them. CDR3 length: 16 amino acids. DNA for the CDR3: TGCGCCAGCAGCTTGGCCGGGGCATCAGATAATTCACCCCTCCACTTT. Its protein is CASSLAGASDNSPLHF.

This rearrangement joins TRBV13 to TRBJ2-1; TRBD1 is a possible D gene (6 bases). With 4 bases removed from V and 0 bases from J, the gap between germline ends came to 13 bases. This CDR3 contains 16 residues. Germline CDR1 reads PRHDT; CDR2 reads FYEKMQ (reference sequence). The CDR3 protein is CASSSATGRSYNEQFF. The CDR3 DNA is TGTGCCAGCAGCTCGGCGACAGGACGCTCCTACAATGAGCAGTTCTTC.

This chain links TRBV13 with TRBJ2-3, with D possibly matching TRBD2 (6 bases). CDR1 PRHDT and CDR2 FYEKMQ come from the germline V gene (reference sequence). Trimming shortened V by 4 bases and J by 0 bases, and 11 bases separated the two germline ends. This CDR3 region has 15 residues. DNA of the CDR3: TGTGCCAGCAGCTCCGGACTACTTAGCACAGATACGCAGTATTTT. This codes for CASSSGLLSTDTQYF.

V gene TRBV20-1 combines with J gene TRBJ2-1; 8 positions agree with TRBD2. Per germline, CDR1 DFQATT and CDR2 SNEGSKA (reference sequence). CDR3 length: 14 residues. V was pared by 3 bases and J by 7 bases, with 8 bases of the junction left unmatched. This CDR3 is CSASYGLASNEQFF. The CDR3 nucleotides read TGCAGTGCTAGTTATGGACTAGCTAGTAATGAGCAGTTCTTC.

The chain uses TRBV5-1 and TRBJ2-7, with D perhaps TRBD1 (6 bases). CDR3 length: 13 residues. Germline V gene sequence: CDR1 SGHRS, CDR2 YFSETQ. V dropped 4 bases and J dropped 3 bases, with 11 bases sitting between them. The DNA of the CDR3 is TGCGCCAGCAGCATTCTGGACAGCTACGAGCAGTACTTC. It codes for CASSILDSYEQYF.

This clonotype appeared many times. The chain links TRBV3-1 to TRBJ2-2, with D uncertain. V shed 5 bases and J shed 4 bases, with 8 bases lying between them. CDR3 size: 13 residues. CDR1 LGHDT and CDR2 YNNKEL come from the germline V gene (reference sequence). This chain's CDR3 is CASSLSSTGELFF. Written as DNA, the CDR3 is TGTGCCAGCAGCTTAAGCAGCACCGGGGAGCTGTTTTTT.

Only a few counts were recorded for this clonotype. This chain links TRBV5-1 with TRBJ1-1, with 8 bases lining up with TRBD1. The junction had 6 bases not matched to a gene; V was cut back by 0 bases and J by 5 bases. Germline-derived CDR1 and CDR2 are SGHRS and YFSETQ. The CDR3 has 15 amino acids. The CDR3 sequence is CASSLAPGGFTEAFF. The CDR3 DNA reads TGCGCCAGCAGCTTGGCTCCAGGGGGCTTTACTGAAGCTTTCTTT.

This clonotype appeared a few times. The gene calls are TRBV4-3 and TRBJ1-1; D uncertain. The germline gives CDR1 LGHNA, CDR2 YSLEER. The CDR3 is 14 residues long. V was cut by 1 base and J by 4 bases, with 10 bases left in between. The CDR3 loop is CASSQVSMVTEAFF. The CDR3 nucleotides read TGCGCCAGCAGCCAAGTATCCATGGTCACTGAAGCTTTCTTT.

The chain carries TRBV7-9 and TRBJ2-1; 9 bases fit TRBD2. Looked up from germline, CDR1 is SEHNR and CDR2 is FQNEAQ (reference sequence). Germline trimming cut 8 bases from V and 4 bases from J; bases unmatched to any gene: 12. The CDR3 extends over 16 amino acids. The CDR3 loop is CASGRAGLAAYNEQFF. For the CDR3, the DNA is TGTGCCAGCGGGAGAGCGGGACTAGCTGCTTACAATGAGCAGTTCTTC.

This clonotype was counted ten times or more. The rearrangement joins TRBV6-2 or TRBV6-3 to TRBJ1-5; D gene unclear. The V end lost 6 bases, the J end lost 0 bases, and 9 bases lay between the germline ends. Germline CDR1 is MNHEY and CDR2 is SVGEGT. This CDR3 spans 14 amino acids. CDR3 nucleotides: TGTGCCAGCAGAGAAGTCTATAGCAATCAGCCCCAGCATTTT. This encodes CASREVYSNQPQHF.

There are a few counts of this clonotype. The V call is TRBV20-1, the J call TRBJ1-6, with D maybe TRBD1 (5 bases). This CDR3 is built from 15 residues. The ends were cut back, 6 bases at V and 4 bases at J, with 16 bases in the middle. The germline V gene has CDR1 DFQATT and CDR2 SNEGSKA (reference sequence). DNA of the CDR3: TGCAGTGCCGCCCCGTGGGGCGAATATAATTCACCCCTCCACTTT. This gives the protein CSAAPWGEYNSPLHF.

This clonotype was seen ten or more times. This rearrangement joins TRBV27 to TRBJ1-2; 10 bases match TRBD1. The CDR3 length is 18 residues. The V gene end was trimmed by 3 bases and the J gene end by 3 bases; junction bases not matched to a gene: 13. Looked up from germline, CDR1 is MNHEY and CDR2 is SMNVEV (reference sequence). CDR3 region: CASSFSWGDRGRDYGYTF. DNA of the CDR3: TGTGCCAGCAGTTTCTCCTGGGGCGACAGGGGGCGCGACTATGGCTACACCTTC.

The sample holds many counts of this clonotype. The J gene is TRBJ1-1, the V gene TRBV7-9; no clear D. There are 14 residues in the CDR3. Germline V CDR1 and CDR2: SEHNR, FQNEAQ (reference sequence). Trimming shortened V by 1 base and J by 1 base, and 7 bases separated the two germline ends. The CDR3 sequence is CASSLGYTNTEAFF. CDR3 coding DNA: TGTGCCAGCAGCTTAGGGTACACGAACACTGAAGCTTTCTTT.